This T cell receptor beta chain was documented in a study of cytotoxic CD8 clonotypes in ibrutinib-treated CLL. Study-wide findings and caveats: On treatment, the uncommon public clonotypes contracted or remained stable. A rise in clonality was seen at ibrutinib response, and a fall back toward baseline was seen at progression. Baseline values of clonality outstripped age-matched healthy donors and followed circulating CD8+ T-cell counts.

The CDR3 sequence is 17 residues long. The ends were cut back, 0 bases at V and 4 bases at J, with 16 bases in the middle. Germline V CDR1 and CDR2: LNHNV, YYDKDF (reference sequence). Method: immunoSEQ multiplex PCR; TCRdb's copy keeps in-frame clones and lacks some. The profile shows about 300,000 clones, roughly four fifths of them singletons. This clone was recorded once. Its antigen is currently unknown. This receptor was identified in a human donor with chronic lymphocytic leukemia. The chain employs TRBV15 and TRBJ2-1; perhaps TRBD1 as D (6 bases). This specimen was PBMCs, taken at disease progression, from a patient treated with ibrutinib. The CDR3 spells CATSRDPHRDLYNEQFF. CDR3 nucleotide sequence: TGTGCCACCAGCAGAGATCCCCACAGGGATCTTTACAATGAGCAGTTCTTC.